This TCR beta chain was identified in a study of Tregs in tolerant kidney transplant recipients. Using immunoSEQ multiplex PCR, the repertoire was profiled, and TCRdb retains in-frame clones only, with some absent. In the table there are some 68,000 clones, 84% of which are singletons. Sequencing input: CD4+ T cells from blood. This TCR was recovered from a human donor in good health.

The CDR3 nucleotides read TGTGCTAGTGGTTTGCTAGGAACCCGAAAAGAGACCCAGTACTTC. The encoded protein is CASGLLGTRKETQYF. The rearrangement links TRBV12-5 to TRBJ2-5; the D is unclear. This CDR3 contains 15 residues. Germline CDR1 LGHNT, CDR2 FRNRAP. The V gene lost 2 bases and the J gene lost 3 bases, with 13 bases spanning the gap.